This T cell receptor beta chain is from a study of shared clonotypes between healthy human individuals. The CDR3 has 14 residues. V lost 1 base to trimming and J lost 3 bases, with 7 bases between them. Looked up from germline, CDR1 is MGHRA and CDR2 is YSYEKL. Data came from immunoSEQ multiplex PCR; TCRdb stores just in-frame clones and leaves some out. The sample lists about 1 million clones, about 76% seen once, with about 1.5% in the top ten. J is TRBJ1-5 and V is TRBV4-1; D perhaps matches TRBD1 (5 bases). The source material was memory CD4+ T cells sorted from blood. The sample's subset: CD45RA-negative fraction. This receptor was obtained from a man between 18 and 29 years old in good health. CDR3 coding DNA: TGCGCCAGCAGCCAAGGACAGTTCAATCAGCCCCAGCATTTT. It translates to CASSQGQFNQPQHF.